This T cell receptor beta chain was sequenced for a study of tissue T cells after allogeneic stem cell transplantation (dated by TCRdb to 2022 to 2024). Regarding the research as a whole: The study profiled TCR beta repertoires in many tissues obtained from research autopsies of patients with and without GVHD, and also in mouse models of GVHD. On the human side, the study was prospective and observational, with no blinding or randomization.

CDR1 is given as KGHPV and CDR2 as FQNQEV, both from the germline V gene (reference sequence). V loses 3 bases of germline sequence and J loses 2 bases, and the interval between the two ends is 4 bases. The CDR3 holds 13 amino acids from the cysteine to the phenylalanine. Of the CDR3's DNA, 36 bases were read; they are in frame from base 1. The method was the immunoSEQ multiplex PCR assay. TCRbeta CDR3 sequencing was done by Adaptive Biotechnologies at survey depth, reporting CDR3 sequences, V/J genes, productive frequency and template counts. TCR beta CDR3 regions were amplified from genomic DNA instead of RNA. In the paper's pipeline: Pairwise repertoire overlap between tissues was quantified with Jensen-Shannon divergence, where 1 means complete divergence and 0 identical. Tissues were clustered by single-linkage agglomerative hierarchical clustering of pairwise JSD values, and the clustering results were displayed as dendrograms. GLIPH2 was run on all patient samples with simulation_depth 1000, kmer_min_depth 3 and cdr3_length_cutoff 8, and groups with more than two unique CDR3s were retained. In a standardized tissue-overlap score, Jaccard GLIPH-group overlap across patients was extrapolated to a standard repertoire size of 1000 clones. Linear mixed-effect models, with tissue included as a fixed effect and individual included as a random effect, were used to assess associations of diversity with clinical or experimental variables. As stored in TCRdb, this immuneACCESS dataset retains in-frame rearrangements with V and J assigned. A fraction of the clones does not appear; measured against another copy, unresolved V genes explain less than half of the discrepancy, and the remainder lacks a known reason. V and J calls and clone size come straight from that table; D and trimming were deduced from the DNA. The sample table holds over 5,000 clones, of which less than 55% were seen once. The top ten hold 7.8% of the sample.

This specimen's time point label, per the study, means: mouse harvest day 7 after allogeneic transplant. Mouse grafts consisting of 10^7 T-cell-depleted bone marrow cells combined with 10^6 splenic CD5+ T cells were administered by tail vein injection. To model GVHD in mice, a major MHC-mismatch B6 (H2b) into BALB/c (H2d) model was used, and tissues were profiled at day 7 or 14. On day 7 or 14 post-transplant, mouse tissues and retro-orbital blood were harvested with separate sterile tools for each animal, and livers were flushed beforehand. Before genomic DNA isolation with the DNeasy Blood & Tissue Kit, mouse tissues were minced with razor blades in buffered saline. Points the paper makes about the study in general: Within patients, how anatomically similar tissues were was a major factor shaping TCR repertoire composition, regardless of disease or transplant status. Few T cell clones were found to be shared across patients, but shared repertoire signatures across patients were revealed in a tissue-specific fashion by motif-based clustering. In both patients and mice, T cells from blood and spleen picked up only a limited part of the TCR repertoire that was detected in tissues. The study did not establish which tissue TCRs were alloreactive or antigen-specific, and some clones may have been host cells that persisted. Sampling depth was acknowledged as a limitation, and the patient cohort was both small and clinically heterogeneous.

Points on this clone: It has no known antigen specificity. This is a mouse receptor, so gene names and germline sequences are those of the mouse. The sequenced fragment ends 1 residue before the CDR3 boundary, so the rest is inferred from the germline J gene.

The sequence derives from a female BALB/c mouse given C57BL/6 T cells with graft-versus-host disease after an allogeneic hematopoietic cell transplant. The material sequenced was gut tissue. The chain was built from TRBV26 and TRBJ2-2, with an unclear D gene assignment. The DNA read from the CDR3 is TGTGCCAGCAGTCTACCTAACACCGGGCAGCTCTAC. It translates as CASSLPNTGQLY. The entire CDR3 sequence reads CASSLPNTGQLYF.